A selection of T cell receptor beta chains follows, all from one sample in a study of cytomegalovirus exposure and HLA in healthy donors. Assay: immunoSEQ multiplex PCR; the TCRdb copy retains only in-frame clones and omits some. Here the sample spans approximately 110,000 clones, around 77% being singletons. Sequenced material: PBMCs. These receptors were collected from a human donor in good health. The CDR3 runs from the conserved cysteine through the conserved F or W. D genes are given only for firm matches. The listing skips clone size in some rows; elsewhere it reads once, few, many or a size class.

TRBV18	-	TRBJ2-5	-	TGTGCCAGCTCAATGGACATACAAGAGACCCAGTACTTC	CASSMDIQETQYF
TRBV27	TRBD1	TRBJ2-7	-	TGTGCCAGCAGTTTAACAGGGGGCCTCTCCTACGAGCAGTACTTC	CASSLTGGLSYEQYF
TRBV28	-	TRBJ2-1	-	TGTGCCAGCAGTTCTCCCGGGACTGCCTCCTACAATGAGCAGTTCTTC	CASSSPGTASYNEQFF
TRBV28	-	TRBJ1-2	few	TGTGCCAGCAGAACAACAAAGGGGTTCTACTATGGCTACACCTTC	CASRTTKGFYYGYTF
TRBV6-4	TRBD1	TRBJ1-1	-	TGTGCCAGCAGTGACTCGACAGGGACGGCTTTCTTT	CASSDSTGTAFF
TRBV2	TRBD2	TRBJ2-6	-	TGTGCCAGCAGGGGACTAGCGGGATCGGGGGCCAACGTCCTGACTTTC	CASRGLAGSGANVLTF
TRBV28	-	TRBJ2-7	-	TGTGCCAGCAGTTCAGGGCCCTACGAGCAGTACTTC	CASSSGPYEQYF
TRBV19	TRBD1	TRBJ2-5	-	TGTGCCAGTAGGACAGGGCCCCAACAAGAGACCCAGTACTTC	CASRTGPQQETQYF
TRBV5-5	-	TRBJ2-7	-	TGTGCCAGCAGCCCGCGGGGGGACAGCTCCTACGAGCAGTACTTC	CASSPRGDSSYEQYF
TRBV28	-	TRBJ1-2	few	TGTGCCAGCAGTTTTGAGAGCAGGGAATGGGCTGGCTACACCTTC	CASSFESREWAGYTF
TRBV5-4	TRBD1	TRBJ1-4	-	TGTGCCAGCAGCCAACTCGGACAGGGAAGGACTAATGAAAAACTGTTTTTT	CASSQLGQGRTNEKLFF